This T cell receptor beta chain originates from a study of neurological immune-mediated disorders (dated by TCRdb to about 2019). For the study in its entirety: Of the roughly 34 multiple sclerosis patients, some 30 had relapsing-remitting MS and 3 had secondary progressive MS. Using UMI-based sequencing, the study compared peripheral blood TCR-beta repertoires from patients with HTLV-I-associated myelopathy (HAM/TSP), patients with multiple sclerosis, and healthy controls. Alongside PBMC samples, the set of around 99 TCR-beta libraries contained longitudinal samples, technical triplicates, and paired CD4+ and CD8+ T-cell subsets that had been sorted. The cohort comprised some 71 subjects: roughly 15 HAM/TSP patients, some 34 multiple sclerosis patients and around 20 healthy controls.

This clonotype was observed many times. Its antigen is still unknown. Per-base quality was not reported, and no clone a single base away is much larger than it. CDR1 is given as SGHRS and CDR2 as YFSETQ, both from the germline V gene. Trimmed from V: 4 bases; trimmed from J: 6 bases; junction bases lacking a gene match: 6. From cysteine to phenylalanine, the CDR3 is 13 amino acids long. Of the read, only the CDR3 DNA is kept; its 39 bases are in frame from base 1. For the sorted-subset TCR libraries, the starting material was over 950,000 sorted CD4+ or CD8+ T cells. Multiple sclerosis patients were enrolled in a US clinical protocol under which disease progression was evaluated by magnetic resonance imaging. Peripheral blood was subjected to Ficoll-Hypaque density gradient centrifugation to isolate PBMCs, which were then cryopreserved in liquid nitrogen. The study also sequenced paired sorted CD4+ and CD8+ subsets from healthy controls, HAM/TSP patients and MS patients.

cDNA was synthesized by template-switch 5'RACE using a primer with a 10-nucleotide random unique molecular identifier that tagged each TCR transcript. Over 190 million TCR-beta sequences, covering 15-18 subjects, were produced in each sequencing run. The RNeasy kit was used to extract total RNA. Using the KAPA Real-time Library Amplification kit, TCR-beta VDJ regions were amplified with primers for the TCR constant region and the 5'RACE anchor. Sample indexes and Illumina adaptors were added in a first PCR, after which library yield was increased in a second PCR. After Ampure bead purification, the roughly 650 bp TCR product was size-selected on a 2% E-gel SizeSelection system. Before pooling, library quality was assessed on a Bioanalyzer, concentration was determined with Qubit, and library quantification was performed with the Kapa Library Quantification kit. Paired-end 2 x 150 bp sequencing of the libraries was performed on an Illumina HiSeq 2500. To increase sequence diversity, about 25-31% phiX was spiked into each library pool. In the source study's methods: Quality-filtered reads were processed with the UMI-based MiGEC pipeline, and over 85% of raw TCR sequences were removed by the MiGEC pipeline during error correction. VDJ genes were aligned to IMGT germline references, and clonotypes were defined by unique CDR3 amino acid sequence plus V-J genes. Clonal expansion, Shannon diversity and CDR3 relatedness (CalcPairwiseDistances, ClusterSamples) were evaluated with VDJtools, and phylogenetic trees were built with CLCbio workbench. A clone was classed as expanded if it had 8 or more unique UMIs, a cutoff based on coefficient-of-variation modelling across technical triplicates. TCRdb's own reprocessing of the public reads used fastp at Q25 and MiXCR and kept productive beta chains. Rows are unified per CDR3 protein, each entry keeping the most common DNA and genes. These V and J calls are TCRdb output, not the study's own analysis. The sample has 52,000 or so distinct CDR3 sequences on record, over 3.5% of them singletons. Together, the top ten hold around 2% of the sample.

Summary of the overall study and its limitations: No identical CDR3 amino acid sequences were found to be shared among expanded clones across subjects, suggesting that TCR-beta repertoires were private in all groups. TCR clonal expansion was greatest in HAM/TSP patients and smallest in MS patients, who ranked below even healthy controls. In a phylogenetic analysis, the repertoires of 18 out of 34 MS patients fell into a single cluster of related CDR3 sequences, pointing to a possible signature at the repertoire level. No clinical or MRI features were associated with the MS cluster, and the authors said that larger cohorts are needed.

The TCR was taken from a woman aged 40 to 50 with multiple sclerosis. This sequence uses TRBV5-1 and TRBJ1-2; TRBD1 matches 7 bases in the middle. The specimen sequenced was CD4+ T cells from blood. The DNA is as follows: TGCGCCAGCAGCCCCGGGACAGCGAATGGCTACACCTTC. The encoded protein is CASSPGTANGYTF.